The rows below give T cell receptor beta chains drawn from one sample of a study of sequential checkpoint blockade in melanoma. TCRdb keeps only in-frame clones here, not all; method: immunoSEQ multiplex PCR. The table records 15,000 to 20,000 clones, under 60% of them present only once. The sample was CD8+ T cells sorted from blood (inferred from file names), taken from a patient given nivolumab and ipilimumab in sequence. The receptor source for this set is a human donor with melanoma. The conserved cysteine and the conserved F or W are not part of the CDR3 here. The order of the fields is V gene, CDR3 protein.

V: TRBV27; CDR3: ASSHRDSLITDTQY
V: TRBV28; CDR3: ASSLTGGYEQY
V: TRBV2; CDR3: AANRGLSPGELF
V: TRBV11-3; CDR3: ASSSDPGAGELF
V: TRBV6-1; CDR3: ASSNFPARELF
V: TRBV7-9; CDR3: ASSVDGPGDGYT
V: TRBV6-4; CDR3: ASSDSTGEGNEQF
V: TRBV30; CDR3: AYRDTPTDTQY
V: TRBV5-1; CDR3: ASSFPLQGTNYGYT
V: TRBV12-5; CDR3: ASGLESRGFGGNTIY
V: TRBV7-6; CDR3: ASSLAVGVDTQY
V: TRBV25-1; CDR3: ASSLQGGGTEAF
V: TRBV6-5; CDR3: ASSYDSQETQY
V: TRBV5-6; CDR3: ASSLRLYEQY
V: TRBV6-6; CDR3: ASTLFSGIGHEQY
V: TRBV6-6; CDR3: ASRQGGGSQY
V: TRBV7-6; CDR3: ASSLNVIYTGELF
V: TRBV19; CDR3: ASSSDRGYEQY
V: TRBV27; CDR3: ASSLSANLNEQF
V: TRBV11-2; CDR3: ASSLDWGDYGYT
V: TRBV11-2; CDR3: ASSARLAGAGEQY
V: TRBV10-2; CDR3: ATVDFESTDTQY
V: TRBV6-1; CDR3: ASRSTSSNYEQY
V: TRBV15; CDR3: ATSRDRGHRAPTEAF
V: TRBV5-1; CDR3: ASSFGTGGYEQY
V: TRBV28; CDR3: ASSLQGANFYEQY
V: TRBV27; CDR3: ATFYGGTQY
V: TRBV12-5; CDR3: ASAREENQPQH
V: TRBV19; CDR3: ASSTLAGTAGELF
V: TRBV27; CDR3: ASSFPTGNGANVLT
V: TRBV5-5; CDR3: ASTFAQGTYEQY
V: TRBV7-9; CDR3: ASSLVGPSGTQY
V: TRBV2; CDR3: ASVGGLAETQY
V: TRBV10-3; CDR3: AIASGTSGSSEQF